This T cell receptor beta chain came from a study of T cell repertoires in cytomegalovirus infection. At the level of the study: Public TCR beta signature analysis indicated the presence of both CMV infection and matching HLA type.

CDR3 length: 16 amino acids. Germline V CDR1 and CDR2: SGHAT, FQNNGV. V gave up 5 bases and J gave up 2 bases, with 15 bases separating them. This clonotype was seen a handful of times. Its matching antigen is unknown. Study conclusions and caveats: HLA-C-restricted, CMV-specific TCR beta clonotypes were dominant ex vivo. People with CMV and the relevant HLA were identified by cumulative public TCR beta family frequency.

A single record per CDR3 protein comes from TCRdb applying MiXCR to the reads. The sample carries approximately 150,000 distinct CDR3 sequences, roughly 20% recorded once. The chain uses TRBV11-2 and TRBJ2-2; a weak D match, TRBD1 (6 bases). This clonotype originated in a human donor in good health (CMV status not recorded). Some clones in this sample may be carry-over from other donors' samples. The sequenced sample was CD8+ T cells from cultured PBMCs, obtained from culture after CMV antigen stimulation. CDR3 amino acids: CASSNPAQGNTGELFF. The CDR3 DNA reads as TGTGCCAGCAGCAACCCGGCACAGGGAAACACCGGGGAGCTGTTTTTT.